Below are 20 T cell receptor beta chains sequenced from a single sample in a study of shared clonotypes between healthy human individuals. The protocol was immunoSEQ multiplex PCR, while the TCRdb copy is restricted to in-frame clones and leaves out a portion. The sample consists of roughly 510,000 clones, about 80% of them appearing once. The specimen sequenced was PBMCs. The origin of the receptors is a woman aged 40 to 50 in good health. Some clones in this sample may be carry-over from other donors' samples.

The chain carries TRBV2 and TRBJ1-2; no clear D. The CDR3 loop spans 15 amino acids. Germline V gene sequence: CDR1 SNHLY, CDR2 FYNNEI. Trimming left V 4 bases short and J 0 bases short, with 12 bases between. The CDR3 here is CASSVNRGANYGYTF. CDR3 bases: TGTGCCAGCAGTGTTAATCGAGGAGCTAACTATGGCTACACCTTC.

The chain is built from TRBV13 and TRBJ1-5; unclear D gene. Germline loops: CDR1 PRHDT, CDR2 FYEKMQ (reference sequence). The ends were cut back, 5 bases at V and 2 bases at J, with 10 bases in the middle. The CDR3 runs 14 residues. The chain's CDR3 is CASSQGPGNQPQHF. As DNA, the CDR3 is TGTGCCAGCAGCCAAGGTCCGGGCAATCAGCCCCAGCATTTT.

This chain links TRBV7-8 with TRBJ2-3; 9 bases are a match to TRBD2. The germline CDR1 and CDR2 sequences are SGHVS and FQNEAQ. CDR3 length equals 15 residues. Trimming removed 7 bases from V and 8 bases from J; junction bases left unmatched: 13. Here the CDR3 DNA reads TGTGCCAGCACCACCCTAGCGGGAAGATCGGGTACGCAGTATTTT. It translates to CASTTLAGRSGTQYF.

This clone appeared a few times. The chain carries TRBV19 and TRBJ2-2; 7 nucleotides match TRBD2. The ends lost 5 bases at V and 0 bases at J; junction bases unmatched: 3. CDR1 and CDR2 from the germline V gene are LNHDA and SQIVND (reference sequence). CDR3 length: 15 residues. CDR3 nucleotides: TGTGCCAGTAGTCCTGGGGGGGCGAACACCGGGGAGCTGTTTTTT. Translated: CASSPGGANTGELFF.

V is TRBV28 and J is TRBJ1-5; 11 bases fit TRBD1. Germline CDR1 reads MDHEN; CDR2 reads SYDVKM. The CDR3 covers 12 residues. The ends lost 10 bases at V and 7 bases at J; junction bases unmatched: 3. The CDR3 is CATWDRGQPQHF. The CDR3, as DNA: TGTGCCACCTGGGACAGGGGGCAGCCCCAGCATTTT.

V and J are TRBV9 and TRBJ2-3, with 13 bases matching TRBD2. J gave up 6 bases and V 1 base, and 11 bases lay outside the gene matches. Germline V gene data show CDR1 as SGDLS and CDR2 as YYNGEE. The CDR3 runs 18 residues. The CDR3 spells CASSVLPTGTSGEDTQYF. CDR3 coding DNA: TGTGCCAGCAGCGTACTACCAACCGGGACTAGCGGGGAGGATACGCAGTATTTT.

The gene calls are TRBV5-1 and TRBJ1-5; D is possibly TRBD1 (5 bases). V gave up 1 base and J gave up 7 bases, with 12 bases separating them. From germline, CDR1 is SGHRS and CDR2 YFSETQ. The CDR3 runs 14 residues. The CDR3 is CASSLMGRGQPQHF. For the CDR3, the DNA is TGCGCCAGCAGCTTGATGGGGCGCGGGCAGCCCCAGCATTTT.

This clone was observed a few times. Compared with germline, one end of the junction differs, possibly owing to a read error. Other DNA variants within this sample encode the same CDR3. V gene TRBV7-7 combines with J gene TRBJ2-2; D gene ambiguous. The CDR3 is 12 amino acids. CDR1 is SSHAT, CDR2 FNYEAQ, per germline (reference sequence). DNA for the CDR3: TGTGCTAGCAGCTTAGCTGGCGGGGAGCTGTTTTTT. The encoded protein is CASSLAGGELFF. The complete variable domain, with remaining parts taken from reference TRBV7-7 and TRBJ2-2, reads GAGVSQSPRYKVTKRGQDVTLRCDPISSHATLYWYQQALGQGPEFLTYFNYEAQPDKSGLPSDRFSAERPEGSISTLTIQRTEQRDSAMYRCASSLAGGELFFGEGSRLTVL.

The chain recombines TRBV5-5 with TRBJ2-3; D remains unclear. Per germline, CDR1 SGHKS and CDR2 YYEKEE (reference sequence). V was cut by 1 base and J by 2 bases, with 8 bases left in between. The CDR3 is made up of 14 amino acids. CDR3 in amino acids: CASSLTHLTDTQYF. The DNA for the CDR3 is TGTGCCAGCAGCTTGACCCACCTCACAGATACGCAGTATTTT.

The CDR3 sequence is CASSLGGTFTYNEQFF. CDR3 nucleotides: TGTGCCAGCAGCTTGGGCGGGACTTTCACATACAATGAGCAGTTCTTC. The rearrangement links TRBV5-6 to TRBJ2-1, with TRBD2 as a possible D gene (6 bases). Germline CDR1 and CDR2: SGHDT and YYEEEE. V lost 0 bases to trimming and J lost 4 bases, with 14 bases between them. The CDR3 loop spans 16 amino acids. Based on the CDR3 plus reference TRBV5-6 and TRBJ2-1, the full variable domain is DAGVTQSPTHLIKTRGQQVTLRCSPKSGHDTVSWYQQALGQGPQFIFQYYEEEERQRGNFPDRFSGHQFPNYSSELNVNALLLGDSALYLCASSLGGTFTYNEQFFGPGTRLTVL.

The chain is built from TRBV28 and TRBJ1-1; D ambiguous. The CDR3 covers 12 residues. Trimming removed 6 bases from V and 7 bases from J, with 12 bases in between. Germline V gives CDR1 MDHEN, CDR2 SYDVKM. The CDR3 here is CASSSAQVEAFF. Here the CDR3 DNA reads TGTGCCAGCAGCTCCGCCCAGGTTGAAGCTTTCTTT.

V and J are TRBV12-5 and TRBJ2-5; 10 positions agree with TRBD2. Looked up from germline, CDR1 is LGHNT and CDR2 is FRNRAP. There are 14 residues in the CDR3. Losses at the gene ends were 1 base for V and 4 bases for J; bases not matched to a gene: 0. CDR3 bases: TGTGCTAGTGGTTTGGGACTAGCGGGAGAGACCCAGTACTTC. Amino acid sequence: CASGLGLAGETQYF.

The chain is built from TRBV28 and TRBJ2-1, with 10 bases that match TRBD2. With 7 bases clipped from V and 7 bases from J, the junction kept 13 bases outside the gene matches. CDR1 and CDR2 from the germline V gene are MDHEN and SYDVKM. The CDR3 has 16 residues. This CDR3 reads CASTGGGAGGPNEQFF. The CDR3 nucleotides read TGTGCCAGCACCGGGGGGGGAGCGGGAGGGCCGAATGAGCAGTTCTTC.

The sample holds many counts of this clone. J is TRBJ1-5 and V is TRBV7-2; no firm D call. Per germline, CDR1 SGHTA and CDR2 FQGNSA. The ends were cut back, 0 bases at V and 0 bases at J, with 9 bases in the middle. CDR3 length equals 16 residues. CDR3 bases: TGTGCCAGCAGCTTAGCAGGCGGTTATAGCAATCAGCCCCAGCATTTT. Protein sequence: CASSLAGGYSNQPQHF.

This chain links TRBV18 with TRBJ2-5; no reliable D call. Germline V gene sequence: CDR1 KGHSH, CDR2 LQKENI. V was trimmed by 0 bases and J by 2 bases, leaving 7 bases between them. This CDR3 spans 14 amino acids. The CDR3 is CASSPPNGQETQYF. In nucleotides, the CDR3 is TGTGCCAGCTCACCACCGAACGGGCAAGAGACCCAGTACTTC.

V gene TRBV6-6 combines with J gene TRBJ2-7; 13 bases match TRBD2. The V segment lost 7 bases and the J segment 2 bases; nucleotides outside the gene matches: 5. The CDR3 length is 15 residues. The germline CDR1 and CDR2 sequences are MNHNY and SVGAGI (reference sequence). The DNA for the CDR3 is TGTGCCAGCATCGGACTAGCGGGAGACGCCTACGAGCAGTACTTC. Translation: CASIGLAGDAYEQYF.

This clone came up once. The V and J genes are TRBV11-2 and TRBJ1-2; the D gene is possibly TRBD1 (6 bases). Germline V lookup: CDR1 SGHAT, CDR2 FQNNGV. V dropped 1 base and J dropped 4 bases, with 13 bases sitting between them. This CDR3 contains 15 residues. In nucleotides, the CDR3 is TGTGCCAGCAGCTTAGGAGGAGGGGGGGGCTATGGCTACACCTTC. It translates to CASSLGGGGGYGYTF.

As DNA, the CDR3 is TGCGCCAGCAGCTTGGGGCTAGCGACTAGCACAGATACGCAGTATTTT. Translated: CASSLGLATSTDTQYF. The chain employs TRBV5-1 and TRBJ2-3; maybe TRBD2 (6 bases). CDR1 and CDR2 (germline): SGHRS, YFSETQ. This CDR3 is built from 16 residues. The V end was cut by 0 bases, the J end by 0 bases, with 11 bases between.

V usage is TRBV7-9 and J usage is TRBJ2-7, with TRBD2 identical over 7 bases. Germline CDR1 reads SEHNR; CDR2 reads FQNEAQ (reference sequence). The CDR3 length is 13 residues. V lost 0 bases and J lost 12; bases outside the gene matches: 8. The CDR3 DNA sequence: TGTGCCAGCAGCTTAGCGCTTGCGGGAGACCGGTACTTC. As protein: CASSLALAGDRYF.

This sequence joins TRBV19 and TRBJ1-5; D gene unclear. CDR3 length: 14 amino acids. Trimming removed 3 bases from V and 3 bases from J, with 9 bases in between. The germline V gene has CDR1 LNHDA and CDR2 SQIVND (reference sequence). The CDR3 coding sequence is TGTGCCAGTAGTATCGTACGTATCAATCAGCCCCAGCATTTT. Translated: CASSIVRINQPQHF.